This T cell receptor (beta chain) stems from a study of memory CD4+ T cells and cytomegalovirus serostatus. The sort gate was single viable CD3+CD4+CD8-CD45RO+ cells for memory CD4+ T cells. Germline-derived CDR1 and CDR2 are SGHVS and FQNEAQ. The CDR3 contains 14 residues. V was pared by 6 bases and J by 3 bases, with 12 bases between. Repertoires were generated with immunoSEQ multiplex PCR, while TCRdb's copy carries only in-frame clones and drops some. Counted here are tens of thousands of clones, about 80% occurring once; the ten biggest clones make up around 4.5%. Material: memory CD4+ T cells from blood. The sequence derives from an adult in good health and CMV-seropositive. The rearrangement uses TRBV7-8 and TRBJ1-5, with D maybe TRBD1 (6 bases). For the CDR3, the DNA is TGTGCCAGCAGACTGGACAGAGTCAATCAGCCCCAGCATTTT. It yields the protein CASRLDRVNQPQHF.